This passage covers 10 T cell receptor beta chains from one sample sequenced in a study of cytomegalovirus exposure and HLA in healthy donors. Primers: 60 Vbeta forward and 13 Jbeta reverse. Generated by immunoSEQ multiplex PCR, the TCRdb table keeps only in-frame clones and is missing some. Of under 200,000 clones in the sample, around 80% were seen once. The source material was PBMCs. The source is a woman aged 40 to 50 in good health and CMV-seronegative.

This clone turned up a few times. This chain connects TRBV5-4 to TRBJ2-2; possibly TRBD2 for D (5 bases). This CDR3 is built from 13 residues. V dropped 5 bases and J dropped 8 bases, with 13 bases sitting between them. Germline lookup yields CDR1 SGHNT and CDR2 YYREEE (reference sequence). In DNA, the CDR3 is TGTGCCAGCAGAGGGAGAGGGAGTGGGGAGCTGTTTTTT. This codes for CASRGRGSGELFF.

The CDR3 loop reads CASSLAGSSDTQYF. As DNA, the CDR3 is TGCGCCAGCAGCTTGGCCGGGAGTTCAGATACGCAGTATTTT. V gene TRBV5-1 combines with J gene TRBJ2-3; D is perhaps TRBD2 (6 bases). V was shortened by 0 bases and J by 4 bases, with 9 bases between the two germline ends. Germline V gene sequence: CDR1 SGHRS, CDR2 YFSETQ. The CDR3 extends over 14 amino acids.

J is TRBJ1-5 and V is TRBV5-1; D uncertain. V was shortened by 0 bases and J by 7 bases, with 8 bases between the two germline ends. This CDR3 region has 13 residues. Per the germline V gene, CDR1 is SGHRS and CDR2 is YFSETQ. This CDR3 is CASSLDGLQPQHF. The CDR3 nucleotides are TGCGCCAGCAGCTTGGACGGGTTGCAGCCCCAGCATTTT.

The chain carries TRBV7-9 and TRBJ2-5; 8 bases are shared with TRBD2. V shed 5 bases and J 5 bases; nucleotides not matched to a gene: 10. The CDR3 has 15 residues. Per germline, CDR1 SEHNR and CDR2 FQNEAQ (reference sequence). CDR3 region: CASSGAAGGGETQYF. In DNA, the CDR3 is TGTGCCAGCAGCGGAGCCGCGGGGGGTGGGGAGACCCAGTACTTC.

V gene TRBV7-9 combines with J gene TRBJ1-2; 9 positions match TRBD1. The CDR3 covers 18 residues. The germline V gene encodes CDR1 SEHNR and CDR2 FQNEAQ (reference sequence). Trimming removed 4 bases from V and 4 bases from J; junction bases left unmatched: 16. CDR3 in amino acids: CASSSEPRDRVDIYGYTF. The CDR3 bases are TGTGCCAGCAGCTCCGAACCCCGGGACAGGGTGGATATCTATGGCTACACCTTC.

The V and J genes are TRBV4-3 and TRBJ1-2; maybe TRBD1 (5 bases). V was clipped by 6 bases and J by 6 bases, with 20 bases between them. Germline V CDR1 and CDR2: LGHNA, YSLEER. The CDR3 consists of 15 residues. CDR3 residues: CASSLSLGGGDGYTF. The DNA of the CDR3 is TGCGCCAGCAGTCTGTCACTTGGGGGAGGCGATGGCTACACCTTC.

In nucleotides, the CDR3 is TGCGCCAGCAGCACGGACAGTACCCGCACAGAAGCTTTCTTT. Translation gives CASSTDSTRTEAFF. The chain carries TRBV5-1 and TRBJ1-1, with D perhaps TRBD1 (6 bases). Germline CDR1 reads SGHRS; CDR2 reads YFSETQ. The CDR3 is 14 amino acids. V lost 4 bases and J lost 8, with 18 bases in between.

The V and J genes are TRBV11-3 and TRBJ1-2; D not resolved. CDR3 length: 11 amino acids. Trimming left V 6 bases short and J 2 bases short, with 4 bases between. Germline V gene lookup returns CDR1 SGHNT and CDR2 YENEEA. For the CDR3, the DNA is TGTGCCAGCAGATCAAACTATGGCTACACCTTC. It specifies CASRSNYGYTF.

Concerning this clone itself: In the same sample, other DNA sequences code for this CDR3. The chain couples TRBV29-1 to TRBJ2-2; the D gene is possibly TRBD1 (6 bases). This CDR3 region has 14 residues. The germline V and J ends were trimmed by 7 bases and 2 bases, with 14 bases remaining between them. Germline CDR1 reads SQVTM; CDR2 reads ANQGSEA. CDR3 DNA sequence: TGCAGCGGCACCGGGACACCAAACACCGGGGAGCTGTTTTTT. Protein: CSGTGTPNTGELFF.

To note about this clone: The sample has other DNA sequences that encode this CDR3 too. The chain joins TRBV2 to TRBJ2-5, with 11 bases aligning to TRBD2. Unmatched junction bases numbered 2, after V lost 3 bases and J lost 5 bases. There are 14 residues in the CDR3. Germline-derived CDR1 and CDR2 are SNHLY and FYNNEI. CDR3 amino acids: CASSEVAGGETQYF. The CDR3 region has the DNA TGTGCCAGCAGTGAGGTAGCGGGAGGGGAGACCCAGTACTTC.